One and the same sample provided the 23 T cell receptor beta chains below, sequenced in a study of blood T cell repertoires in COVID-19. The table came from immunoSEQ multiplex PCR; TCRdb's copy has only in-frame clones and leaves some out. Found here are hundreds of thousands of clones, just over 85% of them singletons; the top ten hold more than 1.4%. Sequenced material: peripheral blood. The receptors derive from a woman in her thirties with active or convalescent COVID-19.

This clone was counted once. J is TRBJ1-4 and V is TRBV4-1, with D perhaps matching TRBD1 (5 bases). V shed 0 bases and J shed 3 bases, with 17 bases lying between them. Germline V gene sequence: CDR1 MGHRA, CDR2 YSYEKL. The CDR3 covers 18 residues. The DNA of the CDR3 is TGCGCCAGCAGCCAAGATGAAGGGGCAGCCCTATCTAATGAAAAACTGTTTTTT. Protein sequence: CASSQDEGAALSNEKLFF.

The chain is built from TRBV7-2 and TRBJ1-6; 9 bases match TRBD1. V shed 5 bases and J 7 bases; nucleotides not matched to a gene: 6. The CDR3 totals 15 residues. Per germline, CDR1 SGHTA and CDR2 FQGNSA. This chain's CDR3 is CASSPPTGGNSPLHF. The CDR3 DNA reads TGTGCCAGCAGCCCCCCGACAGGGGGGAATTCACCCCTCCACTTT.

The J gene is TRBJ1-1, the V gene TRBV29-1; 7 bases align to TRBD1. CDR1 and CDR2 (germline): SQVTM, ANQGSEA. This CDR3 comprises 14 residues. Germline trimming cut 6 bases from V and 0 bases from J; bases unmatched to any gene: 7. CDR3 sequence reads: CSVTGQFLNTEAFF. As DNA, the CDR3 is TGCAGCGTCACGGGACAGTTTTTGAACACTGAAGCTTTCTTT.

DNA of the CDR3: TGTGCCAGCAGTCGGGGGACTAGAGCCCCCGAGCAGTACTTC. Translating it yields CASSRGTRAPEQYF. The chain links TRBV6-2 or TRBV6-3 to TRBJ2-7, with TRBD2 matching 8 bases. The CDR3 covers 14 residues. The germline V gene encodes CDR1 MNHEY and CDR2 SVGEGT. After removal of 5 bases from V and 6 bases from J, the junction contained 9 bases not matched to a gene.

The chain employs TRBV18 and TRBJ1-1; D is unresolved. Between the trimmed V and J ends, which lost 8 bases and 8 bases, there was a span of 9 bases. Per germline, CDR1 KGHSH and CDR2 LQKENI. The CDR3 consists of 10 residues. CDR3 protein: CASPAREAFF. The CDR3 nucleotides are TGTGCCAGCCCCGCCCGGGAAGCTTTCTTT.

The genes are TRBV19 and TRBJ1-5, with 7 bases aligning to TRBD1. Germline trimming cut 5 bases from V and 0 bases from J; bases unmatched to any gene: 4. This CDR3 is built from 15 residues. Germline loops: CDR1 LNHDA, CDR2 SQIVND (reference sequence). The CDR3 sequence: CASSLQGYSNQPQHF. The DNA for the CDR3 is TGTGCCAGTAGTTTACAGGGGTATAGCAATCAGCCCCAGCATTTT.

The gene calls are TRBV6-6 and TRBJ2-5; weak D call: TRBD2 (7 bases). Germline V CDR1 and CDR2: MNHNY, SVGAGI (reference sequence). The CDR3 contains 15 residues. The V and J ends lost 1 base and 2 bases respectively, with 11 bases between them. CDR3: CASSYWRGPQETQYF. CDR3 coding DNA: TGTGCCAGCAGTTACTGGCGGGGGCCTCAAGAGACCCAGTACTTC.

J is TRBJ1-1 and V is TRBV18; possible D gene TRBD1, 6 bases. The germline gives CDR1 KGHSH, CDR2 LQKENI. Trimming left V 0 bases short and J 4 bases short, with 12 bases between. The CDR3 is made up of 15 amino acids. The DNA for the CDR3 is TGTGCCAGCTCACCACCCGGGACAACGATCACTGAAGCTTTCTTT. Protein sequence: CASSPPGTTITEAFF.

V is TRBV2 and J is TRBJ1-5, with no clear D. Trimming took 2 bases from V and 0 from J, leaving 8 bases between them. The germline V gene has CDR1 SNHLY and CDR2 FYNNEI. The CDR3 consists of 15 residues. CDR3 in amino acids: CASSELSVSNQPQHF. DNA of the CDR3: TGTGCCAGCAGTGAATTGTCTGTTAGCAATCAGCCCCAGCATTTT. The complete variable domain, with remaining parts taken from reference TRBV2 and TRBJ1-5, reads EPEVTQTPSHQVTQMGQEVILRCVPISNHLYFYWYRQILGQKVEFLVSFYNNEISEKSEIFDDQFSVERPDGSNFTLKIRSTKLEDSAMYFCASSELSVSNQPQHFGDGTRLSIL.

In DNA, the CDR3 is TGTGCCAGTAGGCGGACAGGGATGACCTACGAGCAGTACTTC. This codes for CASRRTGMTYEQYF. V gene TRBV19 combines with J gene TRBJ2-7; 8 bases map to TRBD1. V lost 6 bases to trimming and J lost 2 bases; unmatched junction nucleotides: 6. Germline CDR1 LNHDA, CDR2 SQIVND (reference sequence). CDR3 size: 14 residues.

V gene TRBV27 combines with J gene TRBJ2-5; TRBD2 matches 9 bases. Trimming at V came to 2 bases and at J to 0 bases, leaving 1 base not matched to a gene. In germline, CDR1 is MNHEY, CDR2 SMNVEV (reference sequence). The CDR3 extends over 15 amino acids. Here the CDR3 reads CASSLRLADQETQYF. The CDR3 coding sequence is TGTGCCAGCAGTTTACGACTAGCGGACCAAGAGACCCAGTACTTC.

The chain combines TRBV5-1 with TRBJ1-1; 10 bases line up with TRBD1. The CDR3 covers 13 residues. The germline CDR1 and CDR2 sequences are SGHRS and YFSETQ. The V gene end was trimmed by 7 bases and the J gene end by 4 bases; junction bases not matched to a gene: 4. This chain's CDR3 is CASSGQGFTEAFF. The DNA for the CDR3 is TGCGCCAGCTCGGGACAGGGGTTCACTGAAGCTTTCTTT.

This chain connects TRBV27 to TRBJ2-1, with TRBD2 as a possible D gene (7 bases). The CDR3 consists of 14 residues. Germline CDR1 MNHEY, CDR2 SMNVEV (reference sequence). V gave up 9 bases and J gave up 4 bases, with 16 bases separating them. The CDR3 DNA is TGTGCCAGTGGGGGGGCCGGAATTTACAATGAGCAGTTCTTC. Translating it yields CASGGAGIYNEQFF.

The chain couples TRBV6-1 to TRBJ2-7; the D gene is possibly TRBD2 (5 bases). Germline-derived CDR1 and CDR2 are MNHNS and SASEGT. Trimming took off 3 bases at V and 1 base at J, with 10 bases between the two ends. The CDR3 runs 14 residues. The CDR3 nucleotides read TGTGCCAGCAGTGAGTCCCTAGCTTCCTACGAGCAGTACTTC. Protein product: CASSESLASYEQYF.

The chain combines TRBV5-1 with TRBJ1-1; 11 nucleotides line up with TRBD1. This CDR3 comprises 17 residues. Germline V gives CDR1 SGHRS, CDR2 YFSETQ. Unmatched junction bases numbered 11, after V lost 4 bases and J lost 3 bases. The CDR3 region is CASSTDRGRIWDTEAFF. The CDR3 DNA reads as TGCGCCAGCAGCACGGACAGGGGGCGAATCTGGGACACTGAAGCTTTCTTT.

J is TRBJ2-5 and V is TRBV27; TRBD1 agrees at 10 bases. Per the germline V gene, CDR1 is MNHEY and CDR2 is SMNVEV (reference sequence). CDR3 length: 15 amino acids. The junction had 8 bases not matched to a gene; V was cut back by 5 bases and J by 5 bases. The chain's CDR3 is CASSQGQGRGETQYF. DNA of the CDR3: TGTGCCAGCAGTCAGGGACAGGGGAGGGGGGAGACCCAGTACTTC.

As DNA, the CDR3 is TGTGCCAGAAGCCTCCACAGAAAGACTAGCGGTCGAGAGCAGTTCTTC. Translating it yields CARSLHRKTSGREQFF. The J gene is TRBJ2-1, the V gene TRBV5-3; 9 nucleotides match TRBD2. TRBV5-3 is known as an ORF, though its function is uncertain. Trimming at V came to 4 bases and at J to 10 bases, leaving 15 bases not matched to a gene. CDR3 length equals 16 residues.

The rearrangement uses TRBV6-2 or TRBV6-3 and TRBJ1-5; 9 bases fit TRBD1. CDR3 length equals 15 residues. With 5 bases clipped from V and 4 bases from J, the junction kept 6 bases outside the gene matches. Germline V CDR1 and CDR2: MNHEY, SVGEGT. This chain's CDR3 is CASSNQGQGNQPQHF. The CDR3 DNA is TGTGCCAGCAGTAACCAGGGACAGGGAAATCAGCCCCAGCATTTT.

This clone was seen once. A junction boundary mismatches the germline segment, possibly from a read error. DNA for the CDR3: TGCGCCAGCAGCTATGGGACAGCGGATTTTAATGAAAAACTATTTTTT. Translated, it gives CASSYGTADFNEKLFF. This chain uses TRBV5-1 with TRBJ1-4, with 7 bases matching TRBD1. Germline V CDR1 and CDR2: SGHRS, YFSETQ. The CDR3 covers 16 residues.

The rearrangement uses TRBV5-1 and TRBJ1-1, with 7 bases fitting TRBD1. Germline CDR1 is SGHRS and CDR2 is YFSETQ. This CDR3 region has 14 residues. Losses at the gene ends were 0 bases for V and 7 bases for J; bases not matched to a gene: 6. CDR3 amino acids: CASSLDGTVHEAFF. DNA of the CDR3: TGCGCCAGCAGCTTGGACGGGACAGTGCATGAAGCTTTCTTT.

The rearrangement joins TRBV10-1 to TRBJ2-3; D is uncertain. The CDR3 covers 16 residues. Germline loops: CDR1 WNHNN, CDR2 SYGVQD (reference sequence). Trimming stripped 7 bases from V and 3 bases from J, with 20 bases between. The CDR3 spells CASTESAMLGTDTQYF. For the CDR3, the DNA is TGCGCCAGCACCGAGAGCGCTATGCTCGGTACAGATACGCAGTATTTT.

The V and J genes are TRBV19 and TRBJ1-1; D gene unclear. Germline values: CDR1 LNHDA, CDR2 SQIVND (reference sequence). The CDR3 length is 16 residues. Between the trimmed V and J ends, which lost 5 bases and 4 bases, there was a span of 20 bases. The CDR3: CASSPGPPHGVTEAFF. The CDR3 coding sequence is TGTGCCAGTAGTCCAGGTCCGCCACACGGGGTCACTGAAGCTTTCTTT.

The chain has TRBV7-9 and TRBJ1-2, with TRBD1 as a possible D gene (5 bases). Trimming removed 4 bases from V and 2 bases from J, with 8 bases in between. This CDR3 comprises 13 residues. Germline CDR1 reads SEHNR; CDR2 reads FQNEAQ (reference sequence). The CDR3 region has the DNA TGTGCCAGCAGCTCCCGGGGGAACTATGGCTACACCTTC. This translates into CASSSRGNYGYTF.